What follows describes a single T cell receptor beta chain. V lost 7 bases and J 3 bases, leaving 10 bases between the germline ends. The CDR3 is 12 residues long. The sample comes from a study of blood T cells in healthy people across ages. Sample-barcoded 5' priming and a J-beta primer mix drove a second PCR of about 7 to 11 cycles. A single record per CDR3 protein comes from TCRdb applying MiXCR to the 5' RACE reads. The sample lists hundreds of thousands of distinct CDR3 sequences; 58% were seen once. The receptor comes from a man in his fifties or sixties in good health. The sequencing sample was made of blood. The V call is TRBV12-3 or TRBV12-4, the J call TRBJ2-7; the D is unclear. The CDR3 DNA reads TGTGCCAGCAAGAAACCAGGCTACGAGCAGTACTTC. Its translation: CASKKPGYEQYF.